Listed here are 18 T cell receptor beta chains from one sample, sequenced in a study of T cell clonality in common variable immunodeficiency. The repertoire was sequenced with immunoSEQ multiplex PCR; TCRdb's copy has only in-frame clones and lacks some. The sample contains some 38,000 clones, none of them singletons. Sequenced input: peripheral blood mononuclear cells. The source is a person between 18 and 75 years old in good health.

In this sample, this clone turned up many times. The sequence runs out 3 residues before the end of the CDR3; the remainder is reconstructed from the germline J gene. V is TRBV30 and J is TRBJ2-7; 13 bases line up with TRBD2. After removal of 2 bases from V and 4 bases from J, the junction contained 8 bases not matched to a gene. The germline V gene encodes CDR1 GTSNPN and CDR2 SVGIG (reference sequence). This CDR3 is 16 amino acids long. CDR3 protein: CAWSPGLAGSSYEQYF. CDR3 DNA, as far as it was read: TGTGCCTGGAGTCCGGGACTAGCGGGATCCTCTTACGAG. The full variable domain, its missing parts supplied by reference TRBV30 and TRBJ2-7, is SQTIHQWPATLVQPVGSPLSLECTVEGTSNPNLYWYRQAAGRGLQLLFYSVGIGQISSEVPQNLSASRPQDRQFILSSKKLLLSDSGFYLCAWSPGLAGSSYEQYFGPGTRLTVT.

The sample holds many counts of this clone. The read gets to within 3 residues of the CDR3 end, and the germline J gene fills in the rest. The chain couples TRBV7-3 to TRBJ2-2, with TRBD2 identical over 7 bases. Germline values: CDR1 SGHTA, CDR2 FQGTGA. Trimming took 4 bases from V and 6 from J; bases not matched to a gene: 8. There are 15 residues in the CDR3. CDR3 DNA, as far as it was read: TGTGCCAGCAGCTGGCTCGCGGGAGAGGCCGGGGAG. It codes for CASSWLAGEAGE. The entire CDR3 protein is CASSWLAGEAGELFF.

This clone was counted ten times or more. The sequence runs out 3 residues before the end of the CDR3; the remainder is reconstructed from the germline J gene. The V and J genes are TRBV28 and TRBJ2-5; D is unclear. The CDR3 has 13 amino acids. V was trimmed by 3 bases and J by 1 base, leaving 6 bases between them. Germline V gene data show CDR1 as MDHEN and CDR2 as SYDVKM. CDR3 region: CASSFPVQETQYF. The sequenced part of the CDR3 DNA is TGTGCCAGCAGTTTCCCAGTCCAAGAGACC.

This clone was observed a handful of times. The read finishes 3 residues shy of the CDR3 end, and the germline J gene is used to complete it. The chain has TRBV5-1 and TRBJ2-5; possible D gene TRBD2, 7 bases. Trimming stripped 4 bases from V and 2 bases from J, with 18 bases between. Germline V gene data show CDR1 as SGHRS and CDR2 as YFSETQ. This CDR3 has 16 amino acids. The CDR3 reads CASSRGGGRVQETQYF. Partial CDR3 DNA: TGCGCCAGCAGCCGAGGGGGAGGGCGGGTTCAAGAGACC.

This clone has ten or more counts. Read data end 3 residues before the CDR3 end; the end is taken from the germline J gene. This chain connects TRBV19 to TRBJ2-1; 7 bases align to TRBD1. Germline V CDR1 and CDR2: LNHDA, SQIVND (reference sequence). With 4 bases clipped from V and 0 bases from J, the junction kept 3 bases outside the gene matches. The CDR3 is made up of 15 amino acids. CDR3 amino acids: CASSNRDSSYNEQFF. The sequenced CDR3 bases are TGTGCCAGTAGTAACCGGGACAGCTCCTACAATGAG. The complete variable domain, with remaining parts taken from reference TRBV19 and TRBJ2-1, reads DGGITQSPKYLFRKEGQNVTLSCEQNLNHDAMYWYRQDPGQGLRLIYYSQIVNDFQKGDIAEGYSVSREKKESFPLTVTSAQKNPTAFYLCASSNRDSSYNEQFFGPGTRLTVL.

The table lists this clone with many counts. The CDR3 end is not reached by the read, which stops 3 residues before it; the germline J gene fills it in. The chain is built from TRBV7-9 and TRBJ1-6; 9 bases line up with TRBD1. Trimming took 5 bases from V and 8 from J; bases not matched to a gene: 4. There are 14 residues in the CDR3. Germline CDR1 SEHNR, CDR2 FQNEAQ (reference sequence). The CDR3 protein is CASSPGQGDSPLHF. The sequenced CDR3 bases are TGTGCCAGCAGCCCGGGACAGGGAGATTCACCC. Full variable domain (remainder filled in from reference TRBV7-9 and TRBJ1-6): DTGVSQNPRHKITKRGQNVTFRCDPISEHNRLYWYRQTLGQGPEFLTYFQNEAQLEKSRLLSDRFSAERPKGSFSTLEIQRTEQGDSAMYLCASSPGQGDSPLHFGNGTRLTVT.

This clone was seen repeatedly, ten times or more. Read data end 3 residues before the CDR3 end; the end is taken from the germline J gene. Other DNA variants within this sample encode the same CDR3. This rearrangement joins TRBV20-1 to TRBJ1-2; 9 bases are a match to TRBD1. The V and J ends lost 5 bases and 5 bases, in that order; junction bases with no gene match: 3. Germline V lookup: CDR1 DFQATT, CDR2 SNEGSKA (reference sequence). This CDR3 is built from 12 residues. The DNA read from the CDR3 is TGCAGTGCTTCCGGGACAGGGTATGGC. This codes for CSASGTGYG. The entire CDR3 reads CSASGTGYGYTF.

This clone was seen many times. Coverage ceases 3 residues before the CDR3 finishes, and the germline J gene fills in the end. V usage is TRBV9 and J usage is TRBJ2-3, with 8 nucleotides matching TRBD2. V trimming: 0 bases; J trimming: 6 bases; junction bases outside the gene matches: 6. The CDR3 runs to 15 residues. Germline V lookup: CDR1 SGDLS, CDR2 YYNGEE. CDR3 bases read: TGTGCCAGCAGCGTAGAGGTAGCGGGATTCGATACG. Residues: CASSVEVAGFDT. The complete CDR3 sequence is CASSVEVAGFDTQYF. The full variable domain, with the rest looked up from reference TRBV9 and TRBJ2-3, is DSGVTQTPKHLITATGQRVTLRCSPRSGDLSVYWYQQSLDQGLQFLIQYYNGEERAKGNILERFSAQQFPDLHSELNLSSLELGDSALYFCASSVEVAGFDTQYFGPGTRLTVL.

This clone was found many times. The DNA ends 3 residues before the CDR3 does, and the rest of the CDR3 is filled in from the germline J gene. The chain couples TRBV29-1 to TRBJ2-5; D possibly corresponds to TRBD1 (6 bases). This CDR3 has 13 residues. V dropped 4 bases and J dropped 2 bases, with 11 bases sitting between them. Germline V CDR1 and CDR2: SQVTM, ANQGSEA. CDR3 sequence reads: CSVARDNQETQYF. The CDR3 bases that were read are TGCAGCGTTGCCAGGGACAATCAAGAGACC.

This clone was counted many times. The CDR3 is cut off 3 residues early in the read; its end comes from the germline J gene. The rearrangement links TRBV5-1 to TRBJ2-2, with a weak D call TRBD1 (6 bases). This CDR3 is built from 14 residues. Germline CDR1 reads SGHRS; CDR2 reads YFSETQ. V shed 4 bases and J shed 7 bases, with 14 bases lying between them. CDR3 in amino acids: CASSPSPQGGELFF. The CDR3 bases that were read are TGCGCCAGCAGCCCATCTCCACAGGGCGGGGAG.

This clone was found many times. The CDR3 is cut off 3 residues early in the read; its end comes from the germline J gene. This chain uses TRBV29-1 with TRBJ2-2, with a weak D call TRBD1 (6 bases). CDR1 and CDR2 from the germline V gene are SQVTM and ANQGSEA. V gave up 7 bases and J gave up 0 bases, with 9 bases separating them. The CDR3 contains 13 residues. The part of the CDR3 DNA that was read is TGCAGCGACAGGGTCGCGAACACCGGGGAG. Its protein product is CSDRVANTGE. In full, the CDR3 is CSDRVANTGELFF.

This clone was detected only a few times. A much more abundant neighbour one base away suggests this may be a read error. The read is 3 residues too short to cover the CDR3 end, so that end is filled in from the germline J gene. The V call is TRBV29-1, the J call TRBJ2-5; 8 bases map to TRBD2. CDR1 is SQVTM and CDR2 is ANQGSEA in the germline V gene. The CDR3 has 14 amino acids. Incomplete CDR3 DNA: TGCAGCGTGCTAGAACTAGCGGCCACAGATACC. Residues: CSVLELAATDT. The CDR3 as a whole reads CSVLELAATDTQYF. The entire variable domain, with the rest obtained from reference TRBV29-1 and TRBJ2-5, is as follows: SAVISQKPSRDICQRGTSLTIQCQVDSQVTMMFWYRQQPGQSLTLIATANQGSEATYESGFVIDKFPISRPNLTFSTLTVSNMSPEDSSIYLCSVLELAATDTQYFGPGTRLLVL.

This clone was seen repeatedly, ten times or more. Read sequence stops 3 residues before the CDR3 end, and the germline J gene provides the missing end. V gene TRBV20-1 combines with J gene TRBJ2-2; tentatively, D is TRBD1 (6 bases). This CDR3 region has 14 residues. Trimming left V 7 bases short and J 4 bases short, with 16 bases between. Germline V lookup: CDR1 DFQATT, CDR2 SNEGSKA (reference sequence). The DNA read from the CDR3 is TGCAGTGTCACCGGGACATCGAGCACCGGGGAG. This translates into CSVTGTSSTGE. The CDR3 reads in full as CSVTGTSSTGELFF.

This clone was picked up a small number of times. One junction end disagrees with the germline gene, perhaps due to a read error. This CDR3 is also generated by other DNA sequences in the sample. The covered CDR3 bases are TGTGCCAGTCGGGCGGGGGCTGGGAACACTGAG. Residues: CASRAGAGNTE. The CDR3 as a whole reads CASRAGAGNTEAFF. The chain recombines TRBV19 with TRBJ1-1; TRBD1 might be the D (6 bases). The read is 3 residues too short to cover the CDR3 end, so that end is filled in from the germline J gene. Germline CDR1 is LNHDA and CDR2 is SQIVND (reference sequence). This CDR3 spans 14 amino acids.

This clone has ten or more counts. The sequence runs out 3 residues before the end of the CDR3; the remainder is reconstructed from the germline J gene. The chain joins TRBV20-1 to TRBJ2-6; D gene uncertain. The germline CDR1 and CDR2 sequences are DFQATT and SNEGSKA (reference sequence). CDR3 length: 16 residues. V was cut by 0 bases and J by 0 bases, with 9 bases left in between. The sequenced part of the CDR3 DNA is TGCAGTGCTAGAGATCCTAGGAGCTCTGGGGCCAACGTC. Encoded protein: CSARDPRSSGANV. The CDR3, in full, reads CSARDPRSSGANVLTF.

This clone was observed many times. Sequencing ends 3 residues short of the CDR3 end; the germline J gene provides the rest. The V and J genes are TRBV18 and TRBJ1-2; 7 bases align to TRBD1. The germline V gene has CDR1 KGHSH and CDR2 LQKENI. This CDR3 has 14 residues. CDR3 protein: CASSPPSLGGHYTF. The part of the CDR3 DNA that was read is TGTGCCAGCTCACCACCGTCTCTAGGGGGCCAC.

The sample holds many counts of this clone. Read sequence stops 3 residues before the CDR3 end, and the germline J gene provides the missing end. The chain recombines TRBV20-1 with TRBJ2-1; 10 nucleotides agree with TRBD2. Germline V lookup: CDR1 DFQATT, CDR2 SNEGSKA (reference sequence). This CDR3 contains 14 residues. The V segment lost 6 bases and the J segment 5 bases; nucleotides outside the gene matches: 7. CDR3 loop: CSAPPGLADNEQFF. The covered CDR3 bases are TGCAGTGCCCCCCCCGGACTAGCGGACAATGAG.

This clone was recorded many times. Coverage ceases 3 residues before the CDR3 finishes, and the germline J gene fills in the end. This rearrangement joins TRBV29-1 to TRBJ2-4; D is perhaps TRBD1 (5 bases). Germline V gives CDR1 SQVTM, CDR2 ANQGSEA. The CDR3 is 12 residues long. The CDR3 DNA, read in part, is TGCAGCGTTGCCCCAGGGAAAGAGACT. Its protein is CSVAPGKET. The CDR3 in full is CSVAPGKETQYF.